The 11 T cell receptor beta chains below all came from one sample that was sequenced in a study of T cells after posttransplantation cyclophosphamide. Busulfan-fludarabine conditioning, marrow transplant, and cyclophosphamide on days +3 and +4 were administered. Sequencing was performed with immunoSEQ multiplex PCR; in TCRdb, only in-frame clones are kept and a portion is missing. Listed here are over 15,000 clones without any singletons, the top ten holding 0.54%. The sample was PBMCs, taken after allogeneic stem cell transplant with posttransplant cyclophosphamide. The receptors originated from a female patient aged 25-40 years who received an allogeneic stem cell transplant from a related donor, was CMV-positive, and had no GVHD. Some T cells could come from the graft donor.

This clone was observed at least ten times. The J gene is TRBJ2-3, the V gene TRBV6-6; maybe TRBD2 (6 bases). CDR1 is MNHNY, CDR2 SVGAGI, per germline (reference sequence). There are 15 residues in the CDR3. The ends were cut back, 0 bases at V and 3 bases at J, with 10 bases in the middle. CDR3 sequence: CASSYSISGTDTQYF. The CDR3 DNA sequence: TGTGCCAGCAGTTACTCGATTAGCGGAACAGATACGCAGTATTTT.

This clone was observed many times. The rearrangement joins TRBV7-3 to TRBJ2-1, with a tentative D call TRBD2 (6 bases). The CDR3 spans 14 residues. With 5 bases removed from V and 4 bases from J, the gap between germline ends came to 12 bases. CDR1 and CDR2 from the germline V gene are SGHTA and FQGTGA. CDR3 in DNA: TGTGCCAGCAGCCATCCGGGACTTTACAATGAGCAGTTCTTC. Amino acid sequence: CASSHPGLYNEQFF.

This clone was detected many times. The chain uses TRBV28 and TRBJ2-7, with 7 nucleotides matching TRBD1. The CDR3 runs 15 residues. Germline V gene data show CDR1 as MDHEN and CDR2 as SYDVKM. J was trimmed by 2 bases and V by 3 bases; bases with no gene match: 7. CDR3 region: CASSFRQGRTYEQYF. CDR3 nucleotides: TGTGCCAGCAGTTTCCGACAGGGTCGGACCTACGAGCAGTACTTC.

This clone was seen at least ten times. CDR3 nucleotides: TGTGCCTGGAGTCCCCACCGAGGGCAGATCAATCAGCCCCAGCATTTT. It codes for CAWSPHRGQINQPQHF. V and J are TRBV30 and TRBJ1-5; D is ambiguous. Germline loops: CDR1 GTSNPN, CDR2 SVGIG (reference sequence). This CDR3 region has 16 residues. Trimming left V 2 bases short and J 3 bases short, with 17 bases between.

This clone was recorded at least ten times. The chain employs TRBV9 and TRBJ1-3; perhaps TRBD1 as D (5 bases). The CDR3 has 15 residues. The germline CDR1 and CDR2 sequences are SGDLS and YYNGEE. V was shortened by 0 bases and J by 4 bases, with 11 bases between the two germline ends. The CDR3 protein is CASSVGVQGGNTIYF. Here the CDR3 DNA reads TGTGCCAGCAGCGTAGGTGTCCAGGGAGGAAACACCATATATTTT.

This clone was detected ten times or more. The CDR3 protein is CASSVAGQTSYNEQFF. Written as DNA, the CDR3 is TGTGCCAGCAGCGTAGCCGGACAGACGTCCTACAATGAGCAGTTCTTC. The chain couples TRBV9 to TRBJ2-1, with D possibly TRBD1 on 6 matching bases. Trimming removed 0 bases at V and 1 base at J, with 11 bases between. CDR1 is SGDLS and CDR2 is YYNGEE in the germline V gene. There are 16 residues in the CDR3.

This clone was detected many times. CDR3: CASTRLVLEGDTQYF. CDR3 nucleotides: TGTGCCAGCACCCGACTAGTCCTTGAAGGAGATACGCAGTATTTT. This chain uses TRBV6-1 with TRBJ2-3, with D possibly being TRBD2 (6 bases). The CDR3 has 15 residues. The V end lost 7 bases, the J end lost 5 bases, and 19 bases lay between the germline ends. CDR1 and CDR2 from the germline V gene are MNHNS and SASEGT.

Ten or more counts support this clone. CDR3 region: CASRRESSYEQYF. The CDR3, as DNA: TGTGCCAGCAGGAGAGAGTCCTCCTACGAGCAGTACTTC. This rearrangement joins TRBV2 to TRBJ2-7; D unclear. The CDR3 totals 13 residues. Trimming took 6 bases from V and 0 from J, leaving 9 bases between them. Germline loops: CDR1 SNHLY, CDR2 FYNNEI.

This clone was counted a few times. The chain uses TRBV9 and TRBJ2-5; D perhaps matches TRBD1 (5 bases). Trimming took off 3 bases at V and 1 base at J, with 16 bases between the two ends. Germline CDR1 SGDLS, CDR2 YYNGEE. The CDR3 contains 16 residues. The CDR3, as DNA: TGTGCCAGCAGCGCCACCAGTGACAGTCCCCAAGAGACCCAGTACTTC. Residues: CASSATSDSPQETQYF. Variable domain in full (rest from reference TRBV9 and TRBJ2-5): DSGVTQTPKHLITATGQRVTLRCSPRSGDLSVYWYQQSLDQGLQFLIQYYNGEERAKGNILERFSAQQFPDLHSELNLSSLELGDSALYFCASSATSDSPQETQYFGPGTRLLVL.

This clone is classed as medium-sized. The chain is built from TRBV19 and TRBJ2-6; D unresolved. V lost 4 bases to trimming and J lost 0 bases, with 4 bases between them. The CDR3 totals 14 residues. Germline CDR1 LNHDA, CDR2 SQIVND (reference sequence). DNA for the CDR3: TGTGCCAGTAGTAGCGTCTCTGGGGCCAACGTCCTGACTTTC. Its protein is CASSSVSGANVLTF. Full variable domain (outside the CDR3, taken from reference TRBV19 and TRBJ2-6): DGGITQSPKYLFRKEGQNVTLSCEQNLNHDAMYWYRQDPGQGLRLIYYSQIVNDFQKGDIAEGYSVSREKKESFPLTVTSAQKNPTAFYLCASSSVSGANVLTFGAGSRLTVL.

This clone was detected ten times or more. The rearrangement uses TRBV15 and TRBJ1-5, with D perhaps matching TRBD1 (6 bases). Germline lookup yields CDR1 LNHNV and CDR2 YYDKDF (reference sequence). The CDR3 is made up of 15 amino acids. The V end was cut by 2 bases, the J end by 4 bases, with 12 bases between. The CDR3 bases are TGTGCCACCAGCAGATTACAGGGCGGAAATCAGCCCCAGCATTTT. This codes for CATSRLQGGNQPQHF.